Below are 25 T cell receptor beta chains sequenced from a single sample in a study of T-cell reconstitution after alpha-beta-depleted transplantation in children. Construction of the TCRbeta library involved unique molecular identifiers. TCRdb used MiXCR to reprocess the PCR reads, holding one entry per CDR3 protein. The data contain a few hundred thousand distinct CDR3 sequences, more than 20% of them singletons. The sequencing used PBMCs, collected before TCRalphabeta/CD19-depleted stem cell transplant. These receptors were collected from a girl aged 2 to 9 with Fanconi anemia, due to receive a stem cell transplant.

This chain uses TRBV28 with TRBJ2-7, with D perhaps TRBD1 (6 bases). CDR1 is MDHEN and CDR2 is SYDVKM in the germline V gene. The CDR3 has 15 residues. V lost 1 base and J lost 7, with 17 bases in between. The CDR3 region has the DNA TGTGCCAGCAGTTTATCTCCAAACAGGGTAGGGGAGCAGTACTTC. Its translation: CASSLSPNRVGEQYF.

J is TRBJ2-1 and V is TRBV18; D call uncertain. This CDR3 is built from 12 residues. V was trimmed by 2 bases and J by 7 bases, leaving 6 bases between them. CDR1 KGHSH and CDR2 LQKENI come from the germline V gene. The CDR3: CASSPIGNEQFF. As DNA, the CDR3 is TGTGCCAGCTCACCAATCGGAAATGAGCAGTTCTTC.

The chain combines TRBV6-4 with TRBJ2-1; 7 bases align to TRBD2. The V gene's germline CDR1 is MRHNA and CDR2 SNTAGT. The CDR3 loop spans 16 amino acids. The J segment lost 0 bases and the V segment lost 3 bases, leaving 5 bases of the junction unmatched. Here the CDR3 reads CASSEVPSGSYNEQFF. The CDR3 DNA is TGTGCCAGCAGTGAGGTCCCTAGCGGCTCCTACAATGAGCAGTTCTTC.

The chain links TRBV6-5 to TRBJ2-7, with 9 bases that match TRBD2. The V segment lost 2 bases and the J segment 4 bases; nucleotides outside the gene matches: 12. Per germline, CDR1 MNHEY and CDR2 SVGAGI. The CDR3 consists of 17 residues. The CDR3 reads CASSYRWFGGRAYEQYF. The CDR3 coding sequence is TGTGCCAGCAGTTACAGGTGGTTCGGCGGGAGGGCATACGAGCAGTACTTC.

V gene TRBV20-1 combines with J gene TRBJ2-3, with 16 bases matching TRBD2. The V gene's germline CDR1 is DFQATT and CDR2 SNEGSKA (reference sequence). CDR3 size: 15 residues. V trimming: 6 bases; J trimming: 5 bases; junction bases outside the gene matches: 5. The CDR3 sequence is CSAGLAGGPEDTQYF. The CDR3 DNA is TGCAGTGCGGGACTAGCGGGAGGGCCTGAAGATACGCAGTATTTT.

The rearrangement joins TRBV11-2 to TRBJ2-3; TRBD1 might be the D (5 bases). The CDR3 loop spans 16 amino acids. Germline V lookup: CDR1 SGHAT, CDR2 FQNNGV. V gave up 5 bases and J gave up 2 bases, with 17 bases separating them. In nucleotides, the CDR3 is TGTGCCAGCAGCCTCTTTCTGGACACCAACACAGATACGCAGTATTTT. Its protein product is CASSLFLDTNTDTQYF.

This clonotype was found many times. The chain carries TRBV12-3 or TRBV12-4 and TRBJ1-1, with a weak D call TRBD1 (6 bases). V was cut by 6 bases and J by 1 base, with 15 bases left in between. The CDR3 is 15 residues long. For the CDR3, the DNA is TGTGCCAGCAGCTCGCCCAGGGACAAGAACACTGAAGCTTTCTTT. Translation gives CASSSPRDKNTEAFF.

This clonotype turned up a few times. The J gene is TRBJ2-1, the V gene TRBV7-3, with TRBD1 identical over 7 bases. This CDR3 is built from 16 residues. J gave up 0 bases and V 3 bases, and 5 bases lay outside the gene matches. Looked up from germline, CDR1 is SGHTA and CDR2 is FQGTGA. The CDR3, as DNA: TGTGCCAGCAGCTTCCAGGGGGTTAGCTCCTACAATGAGCAGTTCTTC. This sequence encodes CASSFQGVSSYNEQFF.

J is TRBJ2-6 and V is TRBV5-1; 7 bases fit TRBD2. With 3 bases clipped from V and 0 bases from J, the junction kept 9 bases outside the gene matches. The V gene's germline CDR1 is SGHRS and CDR2 YFSETQ. The CDR3 covers 18 residues. The CDR3 protein is CASSWTGTTYSGANVLTF. The CDR3 DNA sequence: TGCGCCAGCAGCTGGACCGGGACTACCTACTCTGGGGCCAACGTCCTGACTTTC. Using reference TRBV5-1 and TRBJ2-6 for the parts outside the CDR3, the full variable domain is KAGVTQTPRYLIKTRGQQVTLSCSPISGHRSVSWYQQTPGQGLQFLFEYFSETQRNKGNFPGRFSGRQFSNSRSEMNVSTLELGDSALYLCASSWTGTTYSGANVLTFGAGSRLTVL.

This clonotype was counted between two and nine times. The gene calls are TRBV6-5 and TRBJ2-5, with 9 bases identical to TRBD1. The CDR3 extends over 15 amino acids. Losses at the gene ends were 0 bases for V and 5 bases for J; bases not matched to a gene: 4. Germline CDR1 reads MNHEY; CDR2 reads SVGAGI. In nucleotides, the CDR3 is TGTGCCAGCAGTTACTCGGGGACAGGGCTCGAGACCCAGTACTTC. Translating gives CASSYSGTGLETQYF.

The table lists this clonotype with many counts. The chain uses TRBV12-3 or TRBV12-4 and TRBJ2-1; TRBD2 might be the D (5 bases). This CDR3 region has 15 residues. V was pared by 1 base and J by 6 bases, with 13 bases between. CDR3 coding DNA: TGTGCCAGCAGTTTAGGAGGGAATATAGGCAATGAGCAGTTCTTC. This sequence encodes CASSLGGNIGNEQFF.

This clonotype was counted ten times or more. The chain recombines TRBV12-3 or TRBV12-4 with TRBJ2-3; the D call may be TRBD1 or TRBD2 (5 bases each). The V end was cut by 6 bases, the J end by 6 bases, with 10 bases between. The CDR3 has 12 amino acids. The CDR3 sequence: CASRPGTDTQYF. CDR3 coding DNA: TGTGCCAGCAGACCTGGGACGGATACGCAGTATTTT.

The rearrangement uses TRBV28 and TRBJ2-3; 9 nucleotides match TRBD1. V shed 3 bases, J shed 5 bases, and the junction held 9 bases outside the gene matches. CDR3 size: 16 residues. The germline gives CDR1 MDHEN, CDR2 SYDVKM. The CDR3 nucleotides are TGTGCCAGCAGTTTGTACAGGGGGCTCATCGGAGATACGCAGTATTTT. This translates into CASSLYRGLIGDTQYF.

The rearrangement uses TRBV29-1 and TRBJ2-7; the D gene could be TRBD1 or TRBD2 (5 bases each). The V end was cut by 8 bases, the J end by 4 bases, with 24 bases between. CDR1 SQVTM and CDR2 ANQGSEA come from the germline V gene. The CDR3 is 15 residues long. This CDR3 reads CSILGVPGRRYEQYF. The DNA of the CDR3 is TGCAGCATTCTGGGGGTCCCTGGACGGAGATACGAGCAGTACTTC.

This clonotype occurred many times. This sequence joins TRBV20-1 and TRBJ2-2; TRBD2 matches 7 bases. Germline CDR1 and CDR2: DFQATT and SNEGSKA (reference sequence). The CDR3 spans 13 residues. V lost 7 bases and J lost 4; bases outside the gene matches: 6. The CDR3 bases are TGCAGTGGGACGGGGGGTCGCACCGGGGAGCTGTTTTTT. As protein: CSGTGGRTGELFF.

This clonotype was detected ten times or more. The chain links TRBV18 to TRBJ2-7, with TRBD2 matching 7 bases. V lost 2 bases and J lost 3; bases outside the gene matches: 4. In germline, CDR1 is KGHSH, CDR2 LQKENI. This CDR3 region has 14 residues. In nucleotides, the CDR3 is TGTGCCAGCTCACCAGGGACTACGGTCTACGAGCAGTACTTC. It encodes CASSPGTTVYEQYF.

This clonotype was counted many times. This chain uses TRBV6-5 with TRBJ2-5, with a weak D call TRBD2 (5 bases). From germline, CDR1 is MNHEY and CDR2 SVGAGI. V was trimmed by 4 bases and J by 5 bases, leaving 14 bases between them. The CDR3 totals 14 residues. CDR3 sequence: CASSWSLASETQYF. The CDR3 DNA sequence: TGTGCCAGCAGTTGGTCCCTAGCATCGGAGACCCAGTACTTC.

The chain joins TRBV29-1 to TRBJ2-3, with D perhaps matching TRBD2 (6 bases). V was shortened by 0 bases and J by 6 bases, with 16 bases between the two germline ends. Germline CDR1 is SQVTM and CDR2 is ANQGSEA. The CDR3 spans 15 residues. The CDR3 DNA reads as TGCAGCGTTGAAGATGGGTACGGGAGAGCGGATACGCAGTATTTT. Translation: CSVEDGYGRADTQYF.

This clonotype was found many times. The J gene is TRBJ2-7, the V gene TRBV20-1; TRBD2 aligns across 12 bases. The trim removed 0 bases at V and 4 bases at J, leaving 10 bases unmatched. The CDR3 consists of 17 residues. Per the germline V gene, CDR1 is DFQATT and CDR2 is SNEGSKA (reference sequence). The CDR3 is CSARESTSGSLFYEQYF. The CDR3 nucleotides read TGCAGTGCTAGAGAATCGACTAGCGGGAGTCTCTTTTACGAGCAGTACTTC.

The V call is TRBV29-1, the J call TRBJ1-5; maybe TRBD1 (6 bases). The CDR3 covers 14 residues. Germline V CDR1 and CDR2: SQVTM, ANQGSEA. V gave up 7 bases and J gave up 2 bases, with 15 bases separating them. The CDR3 DNA sequence: TGCAGCGCCCCACAGGGAAGAGGCAATCAGCCCCAGCATTTT. It encodes CSAPQGRGNQPQHF.

There are a few counts of this clonotype. The chain joins TRBV7-2 to TRBJ2-3; possible D gene TRBD2, 6 bases. The CDR3 contains 15 residues. V gave up 5 bases and J gave up 1 base, with 13 bases separating them. The germline V gene encodes CDR1 SGHTA and CDR2 FQGNSA. CDR3 protein: CASSRLVGGTDTQYF. DNA for the CDR3: TGTGCCAGCAGCCGACTAGTGGGGGGCACAGATACGCAGTATTTT.

This sequence joins TRBV12-3 or TRBV12-4 and TRBJ2-7, with D possibly matching TRBD2 (6 bases). V was pared by 8 bases and J by 6 bases, with 20 bases between. The CDR3 is 14 residues long. CDR3 protein: CASASTLGGVEQYF. The DNA of the CDR3 is TGTGCCAGCGCATCCACCTTAGGAGGGGTCGAGCAGTACTTC.

Only a few counts were recorded for this clonotype. The V call is TRBV12-3 or TRBV12-4, the J call TRBJ2-3, with a tentative D call TRBD2 (6 bases). The CDR3 spans 15 residues. Trimming removed 6 bases at V and 2 bases at J, with 15 bases between. CDR3 in amino acids: CASSVSGRYTDTQYF. The CDR3, as DNA: TGTGCCAGCAGCGTAAGCGGGCGATACACAGATACGCAGTATTTT.

The table lists this clonotype with a few counts. The chain links TRBV11-3 to TRBJ1-1; 8 bases match TRBD1. With V trimmed by 5 bases and J by 5 bases, 10 bases remained unmatched. The CDR3 contains 15 residues. Germline loops: CDR1 SGHNT, CDR2 YENEEA. CDR3 residues: CASSLGGQGGTEAFF. DNA of the CDR3: TGTGCCAGCAGCCTCGGAGGACAGGGAGGGACTGAAGCTTTCTTT. The entire variable domain, with the rest obtained from reference TRBV11-3 and TRBJ1-1, is as follows: EAGVVQSPRYKIIEKKQPVAFWCNPISGHNTLYWYLQNLGQGPELLIRYENEEAVDDSQLPKDRFSAERLKGVDSTLKIQPAELGDSAVYLCASSLGGQGGTEAFFGQGTRLTVV.

The CDR3 nucleotides are TGTGCCAGCACTGGCCAGGGTGGTATGAATACGCAGTATTTT. The encoded protein is CASTGQGGMNTQYF. The chain recombines TRBV12-3 or TRBV12-4 with TRBJ2-3; tentative D call: TRBD1 (5 bases). The CDR3 runs to 14 residues. The ends were cut back, 7 bases at V and 7 bases at J, with 18 bases in the middle.